This TCR beta chain emerged from a study of cytomegalovirus exposure and HLA in healthy donors. Regarding the study as a whole: In a later analysis, HLA-associated TCR beta chains were more clonally expanded than equally common others. Most TCR sequences proved rare, with some public TCRs found in many donors. A link between a missense DCLRE1C variant and TCR beta V- and J-gene trimming emerged from a later analysis.

To note about this clone: Its antigen is unknown.

PCR amplification relied on 60 Vbeta primers (plus 13 Jbeta primers). TCRdb's copy holds only in-frame clones and misses some; the assay was immunoSEQ multiplex PCR. The sample gives about 90,000 clones, about three quarters of which show up once; around 2% is in the top ten. The V segment lost 5 bases and the J segment 4 bases; nucleotides outside the gene matches: 8. The CDR3 length is 15 residues. The germline gives CDR1 SEHNR, CDR2 FQNEAQ (reference sequence). The sequence was obtained from a boy aged 5-17 years in good health and CMV-seronegative. Specimen: PBMCs. This chain uses TRBV7-9 with TRBJ1-5, with TRBD1 matching over 7 bases. This CDR3 is CASSPPGRGNQPQHF. The DNA for the CDR3 is TGTGCCAGCAGCCCTCCCGGCAGGGGGAATCAGCCCCAGCATTTT.